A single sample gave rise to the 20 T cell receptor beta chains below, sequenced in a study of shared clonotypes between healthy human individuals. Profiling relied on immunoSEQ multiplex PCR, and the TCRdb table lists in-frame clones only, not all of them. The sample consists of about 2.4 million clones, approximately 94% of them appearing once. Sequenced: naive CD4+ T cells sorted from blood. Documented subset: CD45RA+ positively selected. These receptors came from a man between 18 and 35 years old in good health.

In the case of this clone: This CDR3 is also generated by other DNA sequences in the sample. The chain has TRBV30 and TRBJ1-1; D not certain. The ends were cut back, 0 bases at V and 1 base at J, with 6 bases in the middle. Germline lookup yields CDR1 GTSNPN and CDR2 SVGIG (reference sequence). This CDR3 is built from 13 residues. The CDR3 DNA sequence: TGTGCCTGGAGTGTACAGACGAACACTGAAGCTTTCTTT. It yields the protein CAWSVQTNTEAFF.

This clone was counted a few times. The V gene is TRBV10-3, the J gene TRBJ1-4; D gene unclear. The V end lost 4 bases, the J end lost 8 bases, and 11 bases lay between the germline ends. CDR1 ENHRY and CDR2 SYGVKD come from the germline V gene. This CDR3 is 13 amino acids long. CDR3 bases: TGTGCCATCAGTGGCGAAAGGGAGGAAAAACTGTTTTTT. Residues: CAISGEREEKLFF.

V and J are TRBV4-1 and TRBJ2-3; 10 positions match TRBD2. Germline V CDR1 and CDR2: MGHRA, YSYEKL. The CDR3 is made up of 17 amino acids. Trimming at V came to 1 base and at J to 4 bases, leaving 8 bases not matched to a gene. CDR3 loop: CASSQVTSGTPPDTQYF. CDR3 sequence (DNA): TGCGCCAGCAGCCAAGTCACTAGCGGGACCCCCCCAGATACGCAGTATTTT.

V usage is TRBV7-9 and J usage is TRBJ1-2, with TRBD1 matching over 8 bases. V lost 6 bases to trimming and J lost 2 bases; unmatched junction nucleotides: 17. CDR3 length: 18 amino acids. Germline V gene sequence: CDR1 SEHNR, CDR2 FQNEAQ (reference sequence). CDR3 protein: CASSQLRDRWRENYGYTF. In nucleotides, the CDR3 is TGTGCCAGCAGTCAACTAAGGGACAGGTGGAGGGAAAACTATGGCTACACCTTC.

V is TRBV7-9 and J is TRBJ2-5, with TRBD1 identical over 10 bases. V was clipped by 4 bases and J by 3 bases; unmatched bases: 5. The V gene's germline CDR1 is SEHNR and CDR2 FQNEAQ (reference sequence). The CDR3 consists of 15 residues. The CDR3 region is CASSSKGTGEETQYF. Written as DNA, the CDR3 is TGTGCCAGCAGCTCAAAGGGGACAGGGGAAGAGACCCAGTACTTC.

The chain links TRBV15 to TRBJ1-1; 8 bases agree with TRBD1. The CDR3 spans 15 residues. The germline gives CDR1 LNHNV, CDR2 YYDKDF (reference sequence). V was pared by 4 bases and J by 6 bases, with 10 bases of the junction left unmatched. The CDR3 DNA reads TGTGCCACCAGCACAACGACAGGGGTTAGGGCTGAAGCTTTCTTT. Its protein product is CATSTTTGVRAEAFF.

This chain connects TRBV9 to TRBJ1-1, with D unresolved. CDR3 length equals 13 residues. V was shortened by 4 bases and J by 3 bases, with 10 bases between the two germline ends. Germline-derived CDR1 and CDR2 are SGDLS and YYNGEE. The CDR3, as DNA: TGTGCCAGCAGCCTAGGACGGTACACTGAAGCTTTCTTT. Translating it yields CASSLGRYTEAFF.

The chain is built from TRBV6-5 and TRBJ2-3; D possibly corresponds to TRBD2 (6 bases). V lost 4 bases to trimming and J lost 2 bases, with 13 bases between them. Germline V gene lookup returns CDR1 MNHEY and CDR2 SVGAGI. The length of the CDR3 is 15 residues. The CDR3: CASSSRELNTDTQYF. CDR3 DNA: TGTGCCAGCAGTTCCCGGGAGCTAAACACAGATACGCAGTATTTT.

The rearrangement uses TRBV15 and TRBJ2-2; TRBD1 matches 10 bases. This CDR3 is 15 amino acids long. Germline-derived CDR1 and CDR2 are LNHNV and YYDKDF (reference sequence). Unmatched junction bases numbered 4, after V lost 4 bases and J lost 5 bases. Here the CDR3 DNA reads TGTGCCACCAGCAAGACAGGGGGCAAGACCGGGGAGCTGTTTTTT. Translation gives CATSKTGGKTGELFF.

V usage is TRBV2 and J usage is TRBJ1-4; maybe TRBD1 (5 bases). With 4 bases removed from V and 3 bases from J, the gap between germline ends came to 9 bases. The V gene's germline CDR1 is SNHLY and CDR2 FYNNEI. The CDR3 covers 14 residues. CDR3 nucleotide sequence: TGTGCCAGCAGTGTCCAGGGTTCTAATGAAAAACTGTTTTTT. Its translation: CASSVQGSNEKLFF.

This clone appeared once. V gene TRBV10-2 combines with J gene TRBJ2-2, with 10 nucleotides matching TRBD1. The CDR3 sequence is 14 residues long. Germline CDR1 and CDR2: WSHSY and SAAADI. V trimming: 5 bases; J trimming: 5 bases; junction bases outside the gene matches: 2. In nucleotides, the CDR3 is TGCGCCAGCAGTTGGACAGGGGGAACCGGGGAGCTGTTTTTT. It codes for CASSWTGGTGELFF.

The CDR3 bases are TGTGCCAGCAGTGGACTGACAGGGAACACCGGGGAGCTGTTTTTT. As protein: CASSGLTGNTGELFF. The chain employs TRBV2 and TRBJ2-2, with D possibly being TRBD1 (6 bases). Germline lookup yields CDR1 SNHLY and CDR2 FYNNEI. The V end was cut by 4 bases, the J end by 1 base, with 10 bases between. This CDR3 spans 15 amino acids.

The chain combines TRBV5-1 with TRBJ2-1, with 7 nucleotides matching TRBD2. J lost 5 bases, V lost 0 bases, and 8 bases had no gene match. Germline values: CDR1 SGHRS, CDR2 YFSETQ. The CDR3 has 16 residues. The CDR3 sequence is CASSLAMTSRDNEQFF. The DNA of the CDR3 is TGCGCCAGCAGCTTGGCCATGACTAGCCGCGACAATGAGCAGTTCTTC.

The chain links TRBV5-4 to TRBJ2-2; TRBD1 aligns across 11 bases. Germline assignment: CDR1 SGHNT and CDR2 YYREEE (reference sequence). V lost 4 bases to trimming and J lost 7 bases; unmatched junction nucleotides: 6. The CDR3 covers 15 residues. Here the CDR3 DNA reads TGTGCCAGCAGCATCGGGACAGGGGGGCGCGGGGAGCTGTTTTTT. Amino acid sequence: CASSIGTGGRGELFF.

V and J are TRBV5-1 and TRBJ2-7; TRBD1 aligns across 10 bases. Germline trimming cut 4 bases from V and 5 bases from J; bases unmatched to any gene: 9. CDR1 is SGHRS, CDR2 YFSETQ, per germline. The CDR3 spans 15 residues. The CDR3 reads CASSGGQGGVDEQYF. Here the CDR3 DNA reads TGCGCCAGCAGCGGCGGACAGGGGGGAGTGGACGAGCAGTACTTC.

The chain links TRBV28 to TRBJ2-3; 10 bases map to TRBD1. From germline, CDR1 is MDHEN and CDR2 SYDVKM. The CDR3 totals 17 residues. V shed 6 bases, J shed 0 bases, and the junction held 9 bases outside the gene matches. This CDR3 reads CASSRTRQGASTDTQYF. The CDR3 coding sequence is TGTGCCAGCAGCCGTACAAGACAGGGGGCTAGCACAGATACGCAGTATTTT.

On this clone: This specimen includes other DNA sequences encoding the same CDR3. The CDR3 region is CASSLLAGVQETQYF. In nucleotides, the CDR3 is TGTGCCAGCAGCCTTCTAGCGGGGGTCCAAGAGACCCAGTACTTC. This rearrangement joins TRBV7-2 to TRBJ2-5; 10 bases fit TRBD2. Germline CDR1 and CDR2: SGHTA and FQGNSA. There are 15 residues in the CDR3. The trim removed 5 bases at V and 1 base at J, leaving 4 bases unmatched.

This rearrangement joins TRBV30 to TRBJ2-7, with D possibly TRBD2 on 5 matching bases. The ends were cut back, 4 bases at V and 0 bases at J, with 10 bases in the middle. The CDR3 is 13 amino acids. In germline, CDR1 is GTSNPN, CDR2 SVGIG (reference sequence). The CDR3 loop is CAWNPGYSYEQYF. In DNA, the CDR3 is TGTGCCTGGAATCCGGGATACTCCTACGAGCAGTACTTC.

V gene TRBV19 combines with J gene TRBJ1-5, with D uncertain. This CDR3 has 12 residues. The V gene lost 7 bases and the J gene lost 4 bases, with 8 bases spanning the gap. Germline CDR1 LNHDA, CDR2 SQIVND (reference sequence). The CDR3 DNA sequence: TGTGCCAGTACCGACGGTAATCAGCCCCAGCATTTT. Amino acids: CASTDGNQPQHF.

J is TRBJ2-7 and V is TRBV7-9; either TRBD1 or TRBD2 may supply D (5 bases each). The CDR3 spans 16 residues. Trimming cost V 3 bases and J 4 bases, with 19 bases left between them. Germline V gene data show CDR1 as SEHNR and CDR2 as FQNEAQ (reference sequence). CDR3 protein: CASSFFMVGETYEQYF. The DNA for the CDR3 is TGTGCCAGCAGCTTCTTTATGGTGGGGGAAACGTACGAGCAGTACTTC.